This is a list of T cell receptor beta chains from one sample in a study of blood T cell repertoires in COVID-19. The method was immunoSEQ multiplex PCR; TCRdb's version includes in-frame clones alone and lacks a portion of them. The sample yields 100,000 to 150,000 clones, about 81% seen once. The sample consisted of peripheral blood. These receptors were obtained from a woman in her 50s with acute or convalescent COVID-19. Both conserved end residues are part of each CDR3. D genes are given only for firm matches. The size field is filled for only some rows; it gives once, few, many or a size class.

J gene	V gene	D gene	clone size	CDR3 protein	CDR3 DNA
TRBJ1-2	TRBV19	NA	NA	CASSRGPYGYTF	TGTGCCAGTAGTAGGGGCCCCTATGGCTACACCTTC
TRBJ1-6	TRBV19	NA	NA	CASSGVAGSPLHF	TGTGCCAGTAGTGGCGTCGCGGGGTCACCCCTCCACTTT
TRBJ1-1	TRBV5-1	TRBD1	few	CASSSSGGSTEAFF	TGCGCCAGCAGCTCTTCAGGGGGAAGCACTGAAGCTTTCTTT
TRBJ1-1	TRBV14	NA	once	CASSTQAGAEAFF	TGTGCCAGCAGCACACAGGCAGGGGCTGAAGCTTTCTTT
TRBJ2-1	TRBV7-2	NA	medium-sized	CASSQGNEQFF	TGTGCCAGCAGCCAGGGCAATGAGCAGTTCTTC
TRBJ1-2	TRBV5-1	NA	NA	CASSSRDPTNYGYTF	TGCGCCAGCAGCTCCCGGGATCCCACTAACTATGGCTACACCTTC
TRBJ1-1	TRBV7-9	NA	NA	CASSFQGGDTEAFF	TGTGCCAGCAGCTTTCAGGGTGGGGACACTGAAGCTTTCTTT
TRBJ1-2	TRBV9	NA	NA	CASSVASGAEYGYTF	TGTGCCAGCAGCGTAGCTTCAGGGGCGGAGTATGGCTACACCTTC
TRBJ2-1	TRBV28	TRBD2	NA	CASSLLASGKNNEQFF	TGTGCCAGCAGTTTATTGGCTAGCGGGAAGAACAATGAGCAGTTCTTC
TRBJ2-7	TRBV5-1	NA	NA	CASSSPTYEQYF	TGCGCCAGCAGTTCGCCTACCTACGAGCAGTACTTC
TRBJ2-1	TRBV7-8	TRBD2	NA	CASSSKGLAGGNEQFF	TGTGCCAGCAGCTCCAAGGGACTAGCGGGGGGAAATGAGCAGTTCTTC
TRBJ1-1	TRBV4-2	NA	NA	CASIRTQGTEAFF	TGTGCCAGCATCCGGACCCAGGGGACTGAAGCTTTCTTT
TRBJ1-1	TRBV20-1	NA	NA	CSAPLWTDIF	TGCAGTGCTCCCTTATGGACAGATATCTTT
TRBJ1-1	TRBV7-3	NA	NA	CASSPRRNTEAFF	TGTGCCAGCAGCCCGAGAAGAAACACTGAAGCTTTCTTT
TRBJ2-3	TRBV15	TRBD1	NA	CATSRTGTGVDTQYF	TGTGCCACCAGCAGAACCGGGACAGGGGTAGATACGCAGTATTTT
TRBJ2-5	TRBV28	TRBD2	once	CASRPALAAKETQYF	TGTGCCAGCAGACCAGCACTAGCGGCTAAAGAGACCCAGTACTTC
TRBJ1-2	TRBV3-1/TRBV3-2	NA	NA	CASSQDVSGASGYTF	TGTGCCAGCAGCCAAGACGTTTCAGGGGCGTCTGGCTACACCTTC
TRBJ2-1	TRBV11-2	TRBD2	NA	CASRTSASSYNEQFF	TGTGCCAGCAGGACTAGCGCCAGCTCCTACAATGAGCAGTTCTTC
TRBJ1-4	TRBV6-1	TRBD1	NA	CASSDLRGNEKLFF	TGTGCCAGCAGTGATCTCAGGGGGAATGAAAAACTGTTTTTT
TRBJ2-7	TRBV28	TRBD2	NA	CASTKLAGEYEQYF	TGTGCCAGCACCAAACTAGCGGGAGAGTACGAGCAGTACTTC
TRBJ2-7	TRBV9	TRBD1	NA	CASSAGTGTIGEQYF	TGTGCCAGCAGTGCCGGGACAGGGACTATCGGCGAGCAGTACTTC
TRBJ1-6	TRBV6-6	NA	NA	CATLYGSSYNSPLHF	TGTGCCACCTTATATGGGAGCTCCTATAATTCACCCCTCCACTTT
TRBJ1-6	TRBV19	TRBD1	NA	CASRLMTGGNSPLHF	TGTGCCAGTAGACTGATGACAGGGGGAAATTCACCCCTCCACTTT
TRBJ2-3	TRBV9	TRBD2	NA	CASTTSSRTDTQYF	TGTGCCAGCACGACTAGCTCTCGCACAGATACGCAGTATTTT